This TCR beta chain was identified during a study of OX40 agonist ivuxolimab in advanced cancers. Study summary: Among those enrolled, mean age was around 60 years (range about 23 to 80) and less than 90% were male.

Profiling relied on immunoSEQ multiplex PCR, and the TCRdb table lists in-frame clones only, not all of them. The sample consists of tens of thousands of clones, about 90% of them appearing once. Sequencing used CD4+ or CD8+ T cells sorted from blood, obtained in a trial of the OX40 agonist ivuxolimab. This receptor was identified in an adult with an advanced solid tumor such as melanoma, head and neck, liver or kidney cancer.

CDR3 DNA: TGCGCCAGCAGCCATAGCGGGAGTGGCACAGATACGCAGTATTTT. The encoded protein is CASSHSGSGTDTQYF. J is TRBJ2-3 and V is TRBV4-3, with 9 bases aligning to TRBD2. The CDR3 length is 15 residues. The germline V gene encodes CDR1 LGHNA and CDR2 YSLEER. V shed 3 bases and J 1 base; nucleotides not matched to a gene: 2.